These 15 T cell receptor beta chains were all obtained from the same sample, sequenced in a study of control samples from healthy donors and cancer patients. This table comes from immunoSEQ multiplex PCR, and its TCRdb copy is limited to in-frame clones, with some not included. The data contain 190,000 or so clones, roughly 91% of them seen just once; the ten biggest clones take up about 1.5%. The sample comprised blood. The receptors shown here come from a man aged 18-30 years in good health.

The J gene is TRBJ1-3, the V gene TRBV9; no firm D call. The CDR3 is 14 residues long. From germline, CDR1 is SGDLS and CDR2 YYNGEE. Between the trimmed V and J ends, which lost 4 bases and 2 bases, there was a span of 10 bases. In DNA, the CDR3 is TGTGCCAGCAGCACTAGGGAAACTGGAAACACCATATATTTT. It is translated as CASSTRETGNTIYF.

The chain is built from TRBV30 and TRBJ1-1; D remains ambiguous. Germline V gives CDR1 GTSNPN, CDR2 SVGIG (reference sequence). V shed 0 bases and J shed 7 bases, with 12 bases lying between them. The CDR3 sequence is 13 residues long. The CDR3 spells CAWSVLIGVEAFF. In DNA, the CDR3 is TGTGCCTGGAGTGTACTTATTGGGGTTGAAGCTTTCTTT. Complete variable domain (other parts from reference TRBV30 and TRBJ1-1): SQTIHQWPATLVQPVGSPLSLECTVEGTSNPNLYWYRQAAGRGLQLLFYSVGIGQISSEVPQNLSASRPQDRQFILSSKKLLLSDSGFYLCAWSVLIGVEAFFGQGTRLTVV.

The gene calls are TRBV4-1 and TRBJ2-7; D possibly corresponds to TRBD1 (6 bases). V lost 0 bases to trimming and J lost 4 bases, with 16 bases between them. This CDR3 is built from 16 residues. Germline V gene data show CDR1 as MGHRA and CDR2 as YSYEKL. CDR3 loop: CASSQEAPEGGYEQYF. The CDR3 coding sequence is TGCGCCAGCAGCCAAGAGGCCCCGGAAGGGGGATACGAGCAGTACTTC.

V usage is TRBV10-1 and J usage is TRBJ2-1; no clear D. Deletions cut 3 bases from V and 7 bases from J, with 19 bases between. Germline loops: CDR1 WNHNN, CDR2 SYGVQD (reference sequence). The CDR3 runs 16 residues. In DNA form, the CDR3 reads TGCGCCAGCAGTGACCTAACTGGGGTGGGTAAAAATGAGCAGTTCTTC. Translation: CASSDLTGVGKNEQFF.

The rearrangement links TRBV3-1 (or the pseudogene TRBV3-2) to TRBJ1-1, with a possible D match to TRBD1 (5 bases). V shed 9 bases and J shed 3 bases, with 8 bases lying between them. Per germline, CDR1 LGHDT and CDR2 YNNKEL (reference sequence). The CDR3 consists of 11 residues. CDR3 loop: CASTGYTEAFF. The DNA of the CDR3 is TGTGCCAGTACAGGTTACACTGAAGCTTTCTTT.

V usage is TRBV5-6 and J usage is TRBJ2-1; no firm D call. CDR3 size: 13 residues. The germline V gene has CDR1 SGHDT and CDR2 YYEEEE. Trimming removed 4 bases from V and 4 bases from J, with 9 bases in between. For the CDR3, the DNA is TGTGCCAGCAGCCGTAGACGATACAATGAGCAGTTCTTC. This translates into CASSRRRYNEQFF.

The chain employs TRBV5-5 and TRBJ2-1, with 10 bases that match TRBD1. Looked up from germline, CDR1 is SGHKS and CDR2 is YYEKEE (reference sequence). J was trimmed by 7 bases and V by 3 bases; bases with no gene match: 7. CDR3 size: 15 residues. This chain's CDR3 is CASSSRQGANNEQFF. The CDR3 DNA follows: TGTGCCAGCAGCTCACGACAGGGGGCTAATAATGAGCAGTTCTTC. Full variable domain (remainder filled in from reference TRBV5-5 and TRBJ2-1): DAGVTQSPTHLIKTRGQQVTLRCSPISGHKSVSWYQQVLGQGPQFIFQYYEKEERGRGNFPDRFSARQFPNYSSELNVNALLLGDSALYLCASSSRQGANNEQFFGPGTRLTVL.

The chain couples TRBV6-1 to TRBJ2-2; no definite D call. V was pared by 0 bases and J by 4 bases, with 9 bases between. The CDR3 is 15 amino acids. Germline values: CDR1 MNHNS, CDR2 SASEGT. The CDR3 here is CASSEAALGTGELFF. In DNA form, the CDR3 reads TGTGCCAGCAGTGAAGCGGCACTCGGCACCGGGGAGCTGTTTTTT.

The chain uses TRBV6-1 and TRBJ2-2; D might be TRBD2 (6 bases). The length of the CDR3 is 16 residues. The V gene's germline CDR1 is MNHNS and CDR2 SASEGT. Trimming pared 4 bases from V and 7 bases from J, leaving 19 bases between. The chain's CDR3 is CASSGGTQTFYGELFF. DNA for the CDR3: TGTGCCAGCAGTGGCGGGACTCAAACTTTTTACGGGGAGCTGTTTTTT.

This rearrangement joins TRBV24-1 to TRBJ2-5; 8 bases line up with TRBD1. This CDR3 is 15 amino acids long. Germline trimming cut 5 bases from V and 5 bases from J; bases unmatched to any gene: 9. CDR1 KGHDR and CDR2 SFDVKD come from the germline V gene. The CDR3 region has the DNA TGTGCCACCAGTGTACCGACAGGGGTTCGGGAGACCCAGTACTTC. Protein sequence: CATSVPTGVRETQYF.

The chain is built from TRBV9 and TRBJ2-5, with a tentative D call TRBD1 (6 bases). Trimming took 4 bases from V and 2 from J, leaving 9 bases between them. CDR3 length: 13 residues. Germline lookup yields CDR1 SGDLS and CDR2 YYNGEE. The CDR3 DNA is TGTGCCAGCAGCCAGACAGGTCAAGAGACCCAGTACTTC. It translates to CASSQTGQETQYF.

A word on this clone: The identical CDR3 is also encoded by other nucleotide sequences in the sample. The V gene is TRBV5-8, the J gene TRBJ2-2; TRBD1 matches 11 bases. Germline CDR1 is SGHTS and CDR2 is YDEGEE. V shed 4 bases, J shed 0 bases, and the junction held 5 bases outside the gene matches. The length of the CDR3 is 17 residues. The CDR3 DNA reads TGTGCCAGCAGCCCCGGGACAGGGGGTTCGAACACCGGGGAGCTGTTTTTT. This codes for CASSPGTGGSNTGELFF.

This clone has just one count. CDR3 protein: CASMQGSNQPQHF. The CDR3, as DNA: TGTGCCAGCATGCAGGGAAGCAATCAGCCCCAGCATTTT. V is TRBV2 and J is TRBJ1-5; D might be TRBD1 (5 bases). V was trimmed by 7 bases and J by 1 base, leaving 8 bases between them. This CDR3 has 13 residues. Germline CDR1 and CDR2: SNHLY and FYNNEI.

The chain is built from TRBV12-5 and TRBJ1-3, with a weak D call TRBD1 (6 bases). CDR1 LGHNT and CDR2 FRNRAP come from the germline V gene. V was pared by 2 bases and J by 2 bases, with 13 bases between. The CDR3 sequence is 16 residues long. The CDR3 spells CASGLRRGLTGNTIYF. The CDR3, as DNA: TGTGCTAGTGGTTTGCGGAGGGGGTTGACTGGAAACACCATATATTTT.

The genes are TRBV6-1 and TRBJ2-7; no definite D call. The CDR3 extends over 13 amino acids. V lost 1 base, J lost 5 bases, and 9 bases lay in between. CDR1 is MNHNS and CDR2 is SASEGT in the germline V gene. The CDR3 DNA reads TGTGCCAGCAGTGAAGTGAAGTGGAACGAGCAGTACTTC. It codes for CASSEVKWNEQYF.